This T cell receptor (beta chain) was captured by sequencing in a study of blood T cell repertoires in COVID-19. As for the study in general: Sources were T cells, B-cell-depleted T cells, or PBMCs; the material itself was cDNA or gDNA.

From germline, CDR1 is SNHLY and CDR2 FYNNEI. The CDR3 consists of 15 residues. V lost 10 bases, J lost 10 bases, and 13 bases stayed unmatched. Residents of 24 US areas, aged 18 to 89 years, made up the participants. Cohorts were assigned according to the clinical history that participants reported. Method: immunoSEQ multiplex PCR; TCRdb's copy keeps in-frame clones and lacks some. The sample has about 190,000 clones; about four fifths are singletons. The specimen was PBMCs or T cells enriched from blood (not recorded which). This chain connects TRBV2 to TRBJ1-6; the match to TRBD1 covers 10 bases. The receptor comes from a woman aged 25 to 45 who had recovered from COVID-19. CDR3 in DNA: TGTGCCATCAAGGGCCAGGGACAGGGGAACTCACCCCTCCACTTT. Translating gives CAIKGQGQGNSPLHF.